These 8 T cell receptor beta chains were all obtained from the same sample, sequenced in a study of blood T cell repertoires in COVID-19. Produced via immunoSEQ multiplex PCR; TCRdb's table is partial and in-frame only. The sample carries hundreds of thousands of clones, about 88% recorded once. Material for sequencing was peripheral blood. All receptors come from a woman in her forties who had recovered from COVID-19.

The rearrangement links TRBV28 to TRBJ2-1; 13 bases agree with TRBD2. This CDR3 has 19 residues. Germline V gives CDR1 MDHEN, CDR2 SYDVKM. Trimming cost V 2 bases and J 5 bases; bases outside gene matches: 12. The CDR3 bases are TGTGCCAGCAGTTTAGGTACTAGCGGGAGGGCCGGAGGCCACAATGAGCAGTTCTTC. The encoded protein is CASSLGTSGRAGGHNEQFF.

This chain links TRBV27 with TRBJ2-7; D may be TRBD1 (6 bases). Germline V lookup: CDR1 MNHEY, CDR2 SMNVEV (reference sequence). The CDR3 covers 16 residues. Trimming removed 7 bases at V and 0 bases at J, with 19 bases between. The CDR3 sequence is CASTPGVGPYSYEQYF. DNA of the CDR3: TGTGCCAGCACCCCAGGGGTCGGGCCCTACTCCTACGAGCAGTACTTC.

The CDR3 sequence: CASSLLAGNHEQFF. The CDR3 bases are TGTGCCAGCAGCTTATTAGCGGGAAACCATGAGCAGTTCTTC. The genes are TRBV5-5 and TRBJ2-1; 8 positions agree with TRBD2. The CDR3 has 14 residues. J lost 8 bases, V lost 2 bases, and 6 bases had no gene match. Germline CDR1 SGHKS, CDR2 YYEKEE (reference sequence).

The chain has TRBV5-1 and TRBJ2-5, with D maybe TRBD1 (5 bases). V was clipped by 0 bases and J by 5 bases, with 20 bases between them. This CDR3 has 17 amino acids. Germline-derived CDR1 and CDR2 are SGHRS and YFSETQ. CDR3 nucleotides: TGCGCCAGCAGCTTGGGAACGCTAGACAGTGCGAGGGAGACCCAGTACTTC. Amino acids: CASSLGTLDSARETQYF.

V and J are TRBV7-2 and TRBJ1-6, with 8 nucleotides matching TRBD1. Germline V gene sequence: CDR1 SGHTA, CDR2 FQGNSA. J was trimmed by 7 bases and V by 3 bases; bases with no gene match: 5. The CDR3 runs 15 residues. The DNA for the CDR3 is TGTGCCAGCAGCTTGGGACAGGAGCCAAATTCACCCCTCCACTTT. It is translated as CASSLGQEPNSPLHF.

The rearrangement joins TRBV29-1 to TRBJ2-3; 10 bases line up with TRBD1. The CDR3 runs to 14 residues. V shed 5 bases and J 1 base; nucleotides not matched to a gene: 3. Germline CDR1 is SQVTM and CDR2 is ANQGSEA. In DNA form, the CDR3 reads TGCAGCGTTTTTGGACAGGGGGGCACAGATACGCAGTATTTT. Residues: CSVFGQGGTDTQYF.

This chain uses TRBV4-1 with TRBJ2-4; 11 positions match TRBD1. The CDR3 covers 18 residues. Trimming removed 1 base from V and 3 bases from J; junction bases left unmatched: 8. Germline values: CDR1 MGHRA, CDR2 YSYEKL. The CDR3 nucleotides read TGCGCCAGCAGCCAAGGAGGACAGGGGGCTCGGGGCAAAAACATTCAGTACTTC. Encoded protein: CASSQGGQGARGKNIQYF.

The V gene is TRBV5-1, the J gene TRBJ1-5, with TRBD1 matching 7 bases. The CDR3 totals 14 residues. With 2 bases clipped from V and 7 bases from J, the junction kept 6 bases outside the gene matches. Germline-derived CDR1 and CDR2 are SGHRS and YFSETQ. The CDR3 sequence: CASSLQGLGQPQHF. The CDR3 DNA follows: TGCGCCAGCAGCTTACAGGGGTTAGGACAGCCCCAGCATTTT. The variable domain in full, with the rest retrieved from reference TRBV5-1 and TRBJ1-5, is KAGVTQTPRYLIKTRGQQVTLSCSPISGHRSVSWYQQTPGQGLQFLFEYFSETQRNKGNFPGRFSGRQFSNSRSEMNVSTLELGDSALYLCASSLQGLGQPQHFGDGTRLSIL.